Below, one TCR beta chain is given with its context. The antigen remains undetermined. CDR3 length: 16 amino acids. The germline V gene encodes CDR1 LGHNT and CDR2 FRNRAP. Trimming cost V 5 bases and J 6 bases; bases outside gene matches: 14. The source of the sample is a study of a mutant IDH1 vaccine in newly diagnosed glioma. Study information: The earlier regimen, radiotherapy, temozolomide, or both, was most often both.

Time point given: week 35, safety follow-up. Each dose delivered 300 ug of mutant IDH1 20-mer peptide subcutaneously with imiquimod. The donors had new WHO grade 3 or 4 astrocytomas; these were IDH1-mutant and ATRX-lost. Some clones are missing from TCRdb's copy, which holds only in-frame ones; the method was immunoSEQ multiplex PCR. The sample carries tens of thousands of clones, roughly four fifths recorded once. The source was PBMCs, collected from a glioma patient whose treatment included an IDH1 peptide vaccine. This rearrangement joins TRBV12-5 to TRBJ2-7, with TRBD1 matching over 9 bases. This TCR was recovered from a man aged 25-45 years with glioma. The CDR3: CASGPLPGQGISEQYF. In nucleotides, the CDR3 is TGTGCTAGTGGTCCCTTACCGGGACAGGGTATTTCCGAGCAGTACTTC.